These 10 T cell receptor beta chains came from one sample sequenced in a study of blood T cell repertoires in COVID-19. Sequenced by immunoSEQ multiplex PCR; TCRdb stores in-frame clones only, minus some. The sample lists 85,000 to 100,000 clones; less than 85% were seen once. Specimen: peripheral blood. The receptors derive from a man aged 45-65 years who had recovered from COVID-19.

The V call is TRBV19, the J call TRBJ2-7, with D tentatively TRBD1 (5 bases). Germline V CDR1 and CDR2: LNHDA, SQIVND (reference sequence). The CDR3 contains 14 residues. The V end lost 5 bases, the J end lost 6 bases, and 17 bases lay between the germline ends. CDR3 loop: CASSDSTPRGEQYF. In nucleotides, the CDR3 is TGTGCCAGTAGTGACAGCACACCTCGCGGCGAGCAGTACTTC. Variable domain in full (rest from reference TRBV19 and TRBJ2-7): DGGITQSPKYLFRKEGQNVTLSCEQNLNHDAMYWYRQDPGQGLRLIYYSQIVNDFQKGDIAEGYSVSREKKESFPLTVTSAQKNPTAFYLCASSDSTPRGEQYFGPGTRLTVT.

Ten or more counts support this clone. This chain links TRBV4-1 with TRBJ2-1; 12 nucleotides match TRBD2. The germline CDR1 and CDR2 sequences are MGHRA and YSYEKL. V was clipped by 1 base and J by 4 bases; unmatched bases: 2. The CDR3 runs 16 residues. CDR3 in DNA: TGCGCCAGCAGCCAAGGGACTAGCGGGACGTACAATGAGCAGTTCTTC. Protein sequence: CASSQGTSGTYNEQFF.

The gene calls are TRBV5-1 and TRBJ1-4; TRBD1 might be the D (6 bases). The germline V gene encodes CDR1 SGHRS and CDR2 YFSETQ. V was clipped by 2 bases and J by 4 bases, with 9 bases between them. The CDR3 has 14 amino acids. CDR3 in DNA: TGCGCCAGCAGCTTTTCACAGGGTAATGAAAAACTGTTTTTT. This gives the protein CASSFSQGNEKLFF.

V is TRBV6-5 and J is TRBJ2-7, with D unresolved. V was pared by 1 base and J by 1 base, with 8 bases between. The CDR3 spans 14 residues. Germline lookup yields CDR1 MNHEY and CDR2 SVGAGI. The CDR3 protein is CASSYLSGSYEQYF. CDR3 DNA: TGTGCCAGCAGTTACTTATCAGGTTCCTACGAGCAGTACTTC.

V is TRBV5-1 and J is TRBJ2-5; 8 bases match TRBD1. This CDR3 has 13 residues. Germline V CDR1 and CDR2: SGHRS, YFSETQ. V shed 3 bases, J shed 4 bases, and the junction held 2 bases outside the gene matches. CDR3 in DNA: TGCGCCAGCAGCTATGACAGGGGAGAGACCCAGTACTTC. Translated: CASSYDRGETQYF.

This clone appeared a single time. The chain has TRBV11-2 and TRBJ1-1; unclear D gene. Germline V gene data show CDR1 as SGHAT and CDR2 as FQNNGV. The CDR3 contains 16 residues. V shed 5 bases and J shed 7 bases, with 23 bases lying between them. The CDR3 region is CASSLTVSGESLEAFF. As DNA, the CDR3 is TGTGCCAGCAGCCTAACAGTCTCTGGGGAGAGCCTTGAAGCTTTCTTT.

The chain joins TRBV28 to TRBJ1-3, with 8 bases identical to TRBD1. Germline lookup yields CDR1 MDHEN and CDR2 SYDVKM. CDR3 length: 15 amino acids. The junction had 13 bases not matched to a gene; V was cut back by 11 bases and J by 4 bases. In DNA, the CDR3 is TGTGCCGTCGACCCCCGACAGGGGAACGGAAACACCATATATTTT. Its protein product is CAVDPRQGNGNTIYF.

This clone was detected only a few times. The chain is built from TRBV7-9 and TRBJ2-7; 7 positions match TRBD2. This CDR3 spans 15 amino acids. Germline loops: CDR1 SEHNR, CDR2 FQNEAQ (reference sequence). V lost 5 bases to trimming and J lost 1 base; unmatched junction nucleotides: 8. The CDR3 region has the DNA TGTGCCAGCAGCCCCCCCCTAGCGGTTTCCTACGAGCAGTACTTC. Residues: CASSPPLAVSYEQYF.

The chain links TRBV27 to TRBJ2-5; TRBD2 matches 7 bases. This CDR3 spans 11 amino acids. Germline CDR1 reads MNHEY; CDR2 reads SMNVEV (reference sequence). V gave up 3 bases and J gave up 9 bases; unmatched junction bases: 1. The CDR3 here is CASSLGGAQYF. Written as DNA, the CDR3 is TGTGCCAGCAGTTTGGGGGGGGCCCAGTACTTC.

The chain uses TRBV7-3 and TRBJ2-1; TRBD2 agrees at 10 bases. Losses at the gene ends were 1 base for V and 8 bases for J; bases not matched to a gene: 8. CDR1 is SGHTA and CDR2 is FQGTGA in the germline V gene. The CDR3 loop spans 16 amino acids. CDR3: CASSLIGSSGGYEQFF. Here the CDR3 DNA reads TGTGCCAGCAGCTTAATTGGGTCTAGCGGGGGCTATGAGCAGTTCTTC.